The present T cell receptor (beta chain) was sequenced within a study of Graves' ophthalmopathy and Graves' hyperthyroidism. Study at large: Pretreatment peripheral blood was obtained at initial diagnosis. Study results and caveats: A classifier, a 13-signature model, separated ophthalmopathy from stable hyperthyroidism with approximately 88% sensitivity and 65% to 83% specificity.

Germline assignment: CDR1 SGHTS and CDR2 YDEGEE. The CDR3 is 14 amino acids. V was clipped by 4 bases and J by 7 bases, with 14 bases between them. RNA transcripts were the template, and TCR beta CDR3 regions were amplified from them. RT-PCR with HTBI primers came first, then second-round multiplex PCR. TCRdb independently ran MiXCR on the multiplex PCR reads; one entry per CDR3 protein. The profile shows about 740,000 distinct CDR3 sequences, about 44% of them singletons. This clonotype appeared a few times. Its antigen is still unknown. Orbital computed tomography, thyroid ultrasound, TRAb, serum thyroxine and clinical symptoms formed the basis of diagnosis. It was from about 9.1 ml of fresh peripheral blood that the PBMCs came.

The sample was peripheral blood. V and J are TRBV5-8 and TRBJ1-4; D unclear. The clonotype comes from an adult man with Graves' ophthalmopathy. The CDR3 spells CASSEGRAGEKLFF. The CDR3 region has the DNA TGTGCCAGCAGCGAAGGACGGGCGGGTGAAAAACTGTTTTTT.